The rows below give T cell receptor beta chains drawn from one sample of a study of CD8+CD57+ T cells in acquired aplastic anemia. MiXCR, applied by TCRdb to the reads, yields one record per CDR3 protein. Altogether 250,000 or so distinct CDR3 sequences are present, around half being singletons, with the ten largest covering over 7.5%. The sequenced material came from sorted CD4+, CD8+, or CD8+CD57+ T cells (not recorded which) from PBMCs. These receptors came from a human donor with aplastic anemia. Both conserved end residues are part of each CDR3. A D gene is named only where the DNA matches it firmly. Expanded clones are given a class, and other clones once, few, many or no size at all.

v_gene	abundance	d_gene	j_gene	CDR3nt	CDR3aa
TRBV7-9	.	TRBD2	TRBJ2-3	TGTGCCAGCAGCTTAGCGGGAGCTAGCGGGGGCCTCACAGATACGCAGTATTTT	CASSLAGASGGLTDTQYF
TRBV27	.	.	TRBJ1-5	TGTGCCAGCAGACCCTCCGCGGTCTATAGCAATCAGCCCCAGCATTTT	CASRPSAVYSNQPQHF
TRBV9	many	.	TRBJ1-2	TGTGCCAGCAGCGTAGATACGGGTGGCTACACCTTC	CASSVDTGGYTF
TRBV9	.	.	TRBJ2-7	TGTGCCAGCAGCCCGCAGGGAAACGAGCAGTACTTC	CASSPQGNEQYF
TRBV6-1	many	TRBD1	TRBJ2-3	TGTGCCAGCATTCAGGGGGGCACAGATACGCAGTATTTT	CASIQGGTDTQYF
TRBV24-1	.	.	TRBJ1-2	TGTGCCACCAGTGAGGCAGGGATCTATGGCTACACCTTC	CATSEAGIYGYTF
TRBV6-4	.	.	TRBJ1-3	TGTGCCAGCAGTGACTGGCAGGCCCGCTCTGGAAACACCATATATTTT	CASSDWQARSGNTIYF
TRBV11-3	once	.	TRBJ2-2	TGTGCCAGCAGCCCGAGGGTGGGGGAGCTGTTTTTT	CASSPRVGELFF
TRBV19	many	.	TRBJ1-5	TGTGCCAGTAGAGTGGGCAATCAGCCCCAGCATTTT	CASRVGNQPQHF
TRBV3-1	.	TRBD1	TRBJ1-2	TGTGCCAGCAGCCCGTGGGACAGCTATGGCTACACCTTC	CASSPWDSYGYTF
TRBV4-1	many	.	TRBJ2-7	TGCGCCAGCAGCTACCGCAACGAGCAGTACTTC	CASSYRNEQYF
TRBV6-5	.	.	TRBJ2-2	TGTGCCAGCAGTTACGGGAGATACACCGGGGAGCTGTTTTTT	CASSYGRYTGELFF
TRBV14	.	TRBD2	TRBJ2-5	TGTGCCAGCAGCCATACTAGCGGAGGCCAAGAGACCCAGTACTTC	CASSHTSGGQETQYF
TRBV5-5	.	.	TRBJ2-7	TGTGCCAGCAGCTTGACCACTGGCGAGCTCTACGAGCAGTACTTC	CASSLTTGELYEQYF
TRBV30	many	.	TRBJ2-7	TGTGCCTGGACCGAAACAGGGAGCGAGCAGTACTTC	CAWTETGSEQYF
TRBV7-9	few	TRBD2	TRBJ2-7	TGTGCCAGCAGCAATACGACTAGCGGGGGGGTCGACGAGCAGTACTTC	CASSNTTSGGVDEQYF
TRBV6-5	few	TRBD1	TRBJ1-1	TGTGCCAGCAGGACCGGGACAGGGGGCACTGAAGCTTTCTTT	CASRTGTGGTEAFF
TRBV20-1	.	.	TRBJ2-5	TGCAGTGCTGCTCACCAAGAGACCCAGTACTTC	CSAAHQETQYF
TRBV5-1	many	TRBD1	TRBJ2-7	TGCGCCAGCAGCTTTGAGACAGGGGACTCCTACGAGCAGTACTTC	CASSFETGDSYEQYF
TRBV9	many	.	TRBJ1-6	TGTGCCAGCAGCGTTGGGGACCCTGATTCACCCCTCCACTTT	CASSVGDPDSPLHF
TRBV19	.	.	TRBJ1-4	TGTGCCAGTAGTATCGCCAGGGGCGGATTGGAAAAACTGTTTTTT	CASSIARGGLEKLFF
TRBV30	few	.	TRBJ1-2	TGTGCCTGGGCTACACTGATTAGGACAGTGAACTATGGCTACACCTTC	CAWATLIRTVNYGYTF
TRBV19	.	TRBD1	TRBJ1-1	TGTGCCAGCAGTGGGATTCCGGGACAGGGGTTCGTGAACACTGAAGCTTTCTTT	CASSGIPGQGFVNTEAFF
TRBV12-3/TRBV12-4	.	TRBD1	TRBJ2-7	TGTGCCAGCACCCTTACCCCAGGGGGATACTACGAGCAGTACTTC	CASTLTPGGYYEQYF
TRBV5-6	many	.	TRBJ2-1	TGTGCCAGCAGCTGGAGGAGGCTTACGGAAGGCGATGAGCAGTTCTTC	CASSWRRLTEGDEQFF
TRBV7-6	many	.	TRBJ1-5	TGTGCCAGCAGCCGGGACCTTACGGGGGCCCAGCATTTT	CASSRDLTGAQHF
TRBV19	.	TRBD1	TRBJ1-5	TGTGCCAGTCACCCGGGACAGGGGGACAATCAGCCCCAGCATTTT	CASHPGQGDNQPQHF
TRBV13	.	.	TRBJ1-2	TGTGCCAGCAGCCACGCAGGGACGGTAAGGGACGGCTACACCTTC	CASSHAGTVRDGYTF
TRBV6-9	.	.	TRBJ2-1	TGTGCCAGCAGTGAAGCTTGGGGGAGGATCTACAATGAGCAGTTCTTC	CASSEAWGRIYNEQFF
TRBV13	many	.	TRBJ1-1	TGTGCCAGCAGTCCCCAGGGAAGGGCGAACACTGAAGCTTTCTTT	CASSPQGRANTEAFF
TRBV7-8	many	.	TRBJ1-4	TGTGCCAGCAGCTTAGGGGATGAAAAACTGTTTTTT	CASSLGDEKLFF
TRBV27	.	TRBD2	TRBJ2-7	TGTGCCAGCAGTTCTGCCGTTAGCGGGAGGGCCCGTGGACACGAGCAGTACTTC	CASSSAVSGRARGHEQYF
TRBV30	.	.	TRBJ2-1	TGTGCCTGGATGGCAAGGGGAGGATCCTACAATGAGCAGTTCTTC	CAWMARGGSYNEQFF
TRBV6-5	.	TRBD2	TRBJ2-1	TGTGCCAGCAGTTGCCGGACTAGCGGGGGAGGGGGTGAGCAGTTCTTC	CASSCRTSGGGGEQFF
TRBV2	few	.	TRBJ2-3	TGTGCCAGCAACAAAGGCACCACAGATACGCAGTATTTT	CASNKGTTDTQYF
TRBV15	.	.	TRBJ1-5	TGTGCCACCAGCAGTGTCAGGGGTCGACAGCCCCAGCACTTT	CATSSVRGRQPQHF
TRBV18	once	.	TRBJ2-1	TGTGCCAGCTCACCACGTCCAGGTAGGGACAATGAGCAGTTCTTC	CASSPRPGRDNEQFF
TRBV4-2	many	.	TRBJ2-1	TGTGCCAGCAGCCGACTGCCCCAGGGCGACGTGGAGCAGTTCTTC	CASSRLPQGDVEQFF
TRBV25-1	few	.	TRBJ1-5	TGTGCCAGCAGTGATTCCCGTAATCAGCCCCAGCATTTT	CASSDSRNQPQHF
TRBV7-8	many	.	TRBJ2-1	TGTGCCAGCAGCCCCGAGGGTGACAATGAGCAGTTCTTC	CASSPEGDNEQFF
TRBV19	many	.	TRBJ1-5	TGTGCCAGTTGGAGGGGACTAAGCAATCAGCCCCAGCATTTT	CASWRGLSNQPQHF
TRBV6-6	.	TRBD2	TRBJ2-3	TGTGCCAGCAGTTACCCGCGGGAGGGCGGCCCAGATACGCAGTATTTT	CASSYPREGGPDTQYF
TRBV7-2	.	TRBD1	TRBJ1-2	TGTGCCAGCAGCTTGGCTTTGGGGACAGGGGGCGGCTACACCTTC	CASSLALGTGGGYTF
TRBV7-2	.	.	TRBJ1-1	TGTGCCAGCCTAAGTGAAGGAATTGCTCAATTCGTAGCTTTCTTT	CASLSEGIAQFVAFF
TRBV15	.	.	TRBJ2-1	TGTGCCACCAGCAGGGACGGGGGAGGAGATGAGCAGTTCTTC	CATSRDGGGDEQFF
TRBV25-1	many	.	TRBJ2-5	TGTGCCAGCAGTGAATTGGGGGGAAACAGGGTCTTATTTTTAGAGACCCAGTACTTC	CASSELGGNRVLFLETQYF
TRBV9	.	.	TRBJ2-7	TGTGCCAGCAGCGTAACTGGGACACCGGCCTACGAGCAGTACTTC	CASSVTGTPAYEQYF
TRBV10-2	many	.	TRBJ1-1	TGCGCCAGCAGTGAGGGCTTTTCCCCTGAAGCTTTCTTT	CASSEGFSPEAFF
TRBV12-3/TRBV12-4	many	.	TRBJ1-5	TGTGCCAGCACCAATACAGGGATAGAAGATCAGCCCCAGCATTTT	CASTNTGIEDQPQHF
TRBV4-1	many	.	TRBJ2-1	TGCGCCAGCAGCCAAGGAGGGGGTCACAATGAGCAGTTCTTC	CASSQGGGHNEQFF
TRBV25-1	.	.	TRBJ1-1	TGTGCCAGCAGCCGAGATGGGAGCACTGAAGCTTTCTTT	CASSRDGSTEAFF
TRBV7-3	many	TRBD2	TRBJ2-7	TGTGCCAGCAGCTCTAAGGGACTAGCGGGTTACGAGCAGTACTTC	CASSSKGLAGYEQYF
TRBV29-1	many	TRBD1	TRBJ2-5	TGCAGCGTTGACCCGGGACAGGAAGAGACCCAGTACTTC	CSVDPGQEETQYF